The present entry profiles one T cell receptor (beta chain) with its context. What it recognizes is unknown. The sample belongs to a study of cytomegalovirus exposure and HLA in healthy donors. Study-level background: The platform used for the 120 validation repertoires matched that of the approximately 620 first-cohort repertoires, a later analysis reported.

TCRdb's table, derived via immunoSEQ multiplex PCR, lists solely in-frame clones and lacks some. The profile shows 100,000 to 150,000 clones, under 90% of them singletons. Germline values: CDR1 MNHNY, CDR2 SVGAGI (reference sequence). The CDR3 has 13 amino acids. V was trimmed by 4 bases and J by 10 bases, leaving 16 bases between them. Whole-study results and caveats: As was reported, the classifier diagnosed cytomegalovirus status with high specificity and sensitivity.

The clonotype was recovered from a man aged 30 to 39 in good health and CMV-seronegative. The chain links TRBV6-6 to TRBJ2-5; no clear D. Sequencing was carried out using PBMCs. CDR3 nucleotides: TGTGCCAGCAGTTTCAGTATCCGGGTCGGCCAGTACTTC. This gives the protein CASSFSIRVGQYF.